Below are 27 T cell receptor beta chains sequenced from a single sample in a study of tumor-infiltrating lymphocytes in primary liver carcinoma. A constant-region primer served to make TCR beta cDNA from roughly 500 ng total RNA. Construction of TCR beta libraries relied on three successive nested multiplex PCR rounds employing slightly modified ARM-PCR. TRBV1-TRBV30 forward primers paired with a C-beta reverse primer were used in the first two PCR rounds, which ran approximately 10 cycles each. From the multiplex PCR reads, TCRdb called clonotypes with MiXCR, one entry per CDR3 protein. Here the sample spans 300,000 to 350,000 distinct CDR3 sequences, approximately 65% being singletons. In addition to blood RNA drawn from unsorted whole blood, germline DNA was extracted. Material: peripheral blood. The receptors shown here come from a man in his forties or fifties with primary liver carcinoma and hepatitis B virus infection.

Worth noting for this clonotype: The conserved phenylalanine or tryptophan is not found at the CDR3 terminus, so this likely reflects a read error. This chain joins TRBV11-2 and TRBJ2-2; no clear D. This CDR3 has 14 amino acids. Germline V gene lookup returns CDR1 SGHAT and CDR2 FQNNGV. The CDR3 loop reads CAGSLIDIPGELFL. The CDR3 DNA sequence: TGTGCCGGCAGTTTAATCGATATTCCCGGAGAGCTGTTTTTG.

Comments on this clonotype: Possible read error: a much larger clone is one base away. The chain uses TRBV6-1 and TRBJ1-3; D gene ambiguous. The CDR3 is 11 residues long. Germline V CDR1 and CDR2: MNHNS, SASEGT. Written as DNA, the CDR3 is TGTGCCAGCCGTGCCGGAAACACCGTATATTTT. Its protein is CASRAGNTVYF.

J is TRBJ2-5 and V is TRBV4-1, with TRBD2 identical over 7 bases. There are 17 residues in the CDR3. The V and J ends lost 0 bases and 4 bases, in that order; junction bases with no gene match: 11. Looked up from germline, CDR1 is MGHRA and CDR2 is YSYEKL. The chain's CDR3 is CASSQEGLEGLGETQYF. CDR3 nucleotides: TGCGCCAGCAGCCAAGAAGGACTAGAGGGACTGGGAGAGACCCAGTACTTC.

Comments on this clonotype: This clone may be a read error of a much larger clone one base away. The chain is built from TRBV6-1 and TRBJ1-5, with D possibly matching TRBD1 (6 bases). The CDR3 is 15 residues long. Germline-derived CDR1 and CDR2 are MNHNS and SASEGT. The CDR3 DNA is TGTGCCAGCAGTGTTGTTACAGGGACCGGACAGCCCCGGCATTTT. Its protein product is CASSVVTGTGQPRHF.

Points on this clonotype: This may be a read error: a much more frequent sequence differs by one nucleotide. J is TRBJ2-5 and V is TRBV7-9, with no clear D. The germline V gene has CDR1 SEHNR and CDR2 FQNEAQ (reference sequence). The CDR3 spans 13 residues. The CDR3 sequence is CASSLVSGEIQYF. The CDR3 DNA follows: TGTGCCAGCAGCTTAGTCTCCGGAGAGATCCAGTACTTC.

The chain has TRBV6-5 and TRBJ1-4; the D gene is possibly TRBD1 (5 bases). The CDR3 runs to 15 residues. Trimming took 2 bases from V and 7 from J, leaving 14 bases between them. CDR1 MNHEY and CDR2 SVGAGI come from the germline V gene. The CDR3: CASSYSRGEGEKLFF. CDR3 sequence (DNA): TGTGCCAGCAGTTACAGTCGGGGGGAGGGTGAAAAACTGTTTTTT.

This clonotype showed up many times. The V gene is TRBV4-1, the J gene TRBJ2-1, with 11 bases that match TRBD2. CDR1 is MGHRA, CDR2 YSYEKL, per germline. The CDR3 sequence is 17 residues long. The V gene end was trimmed by 5 bases and the J gene end by 2 bases; junction bases not matched to a gene: 8. CDR3 loop: CASSFRLAGNTYNEQFF. DNA of the CDR3: TGCGCCAGCAGCTTCCGACTAGCGGGGAACACCTACAATGAGCAGTTCTTC.

As for this clonotype: Germline and junction disagree at one end, which may indicate a read error. This chain uses TRBV6-6 with TRBJ2-7; TRBD1 might be the D (6 bases). CDR1 and CDR2 from the germline V gene are MNHNY and SVGAGI (reference sequence). The CDR3 is 15 residues long. For the CDR3, the DNA is TGTGCCAGCAGTTACTACTGGGACATCTCCTACGAACAGTACTTC. This codes for CASSYYWDISYEQYF.

The rearrangement links TRBV5-6 to TRBJ1-2, with D unclear. V lost 3 bases and J lost 2, with 8 bases in between. The CDR3 is 13 amino acids. Germline V lookup: CDR1 SGHDT, CDR2 YYEEEE. The CDR3 nucleotides are TGTGCCAGCAGCTGGACGGGCAACTATGGCTACACCTTC. It encodes CASSWTGNYGYTF. The full variable domain, its missing parts supplied by reference TRBV5-6 and TRBJ1-2, is DAGVTQSPTHLIKTRGQQVTLRCSPKSGHDTVSWYQQALGQGPQFIFQYYEEEERQRGNFPDRFSGHQFPNYSSELNVNALLLGDSALYLCASSWTGNYGYTFGSGTRLTVV.

The table lists this clonotype with many counts. The chain is built from TRBV12-3 or TRBV12-4 and TRBJ1-2; the match to TRBD1 covers 9 bases. The CDR3 consists of 13 residues. V lost 6 bases to trimming and J lost 4 bases; unmatched junction nucleotides: 3. The CDR3 region has the DNA TGTGCCAGCAGGACAGGGGGTGGCTATGGCTACACCTTC. This translates into CASRTGGGYGYTF.

This clonotype was counted a few times. The rearrangement links TRBV7-2 to TRBJ1-1; D unresolved. Germline loops: CDR1 SGHTA, CDR2 FQGNSA. Trimming left V 2 bases short and J 10 bases short, with 17 bases between. CDR3 length: 14 amino acids. CDR3 amino acids: CASSLNSQNRGAFF. The CDR3 DNA is TGTGCCAGCAGCTTAAATTCCCAAAACAGAGGAGCTTTCTTT.

This clonotype showed up just a few times. This chain joins TRBV5-1 and TRBJ1-2, with a tentative D call TRBD1 (5 bases). Germline V gives CDR1 SGHRS, CDR2 YFSETQ. With 5 bases removed from V and 7 bases from J, the gap between germline ends came to 15 bases. This CDR3 is built from 13 residues. CDR3 region: CASRGAPDGGYTF. DNA of the CDR3: TGCGCCAGCAGAGGGGCGCCCGACGGTGGCTACACCTTC.

This clonotype occurred a few times. The chain links TRBV14 to TRBJ2-4; the D is unclear. CDR1 and CDR2 (germline): SGHDN, FVKESK. Trimming stripped 7 bases from V and 9 bases from J, with 10 bases between. The CDR3 consists of 11 residues. CDR3 bases: TGTGCCAGCATTCCGATGTGCATTCAGTACTTC. This gives the protein CASIPMCIQYF.

This clonotype was found many times. The rearrangement joins TRBV12-3 or TRBV12-4 to TRBJ1-6, with 7 bases identical to TRBD1. The CDR3 extends over 13 amino acids. V shed 8 bases, J shed 10 bases, and the junction held 8 bases outside the gene matches. CDR3 region: CASSDRDDSPLHF. CDR3 sequence (DNA): TGTGCCAGCTCCGACAGGGACGACTCACCCCTCCACTTT.

Notes on this clonotype: A much bigger clone sits one base away, suggesting this may be a read error. The chain links TRBV10-3 to TRBJ2-7, with 8 bases fitting TRBD1. This CDR3 region has 13 residues. With V trimmed by 6 bases and J by 7 bases, 8 bases remained unmatched. Germline V lookup: CDR1 ENHRY, CDR2 SYGVKD. The CDR3 nucleotides are TGTGCCATCAGCCGGGGCAGGGGGCAGGAGCAGTACTTC. The encoded protein is CAISRGRGQEQYF.

About this clonotype itself: Since a much larger clone is just one base distant, this may be a read error. The rearrangement links TRBV12-3 or TRBV12-4 to TRBJ2-3; 10 bases map to TRBD2. This CDR3 spans 16 amino acids. The CDR3 loop reads CASSSSGRAQGDTRYF. Written as DNA, the CDR3 is TGTGCCAGCAGTTCGAGCGGGAGGGCTCAAGGAGATACGCGGTATTTT.

The chain uses TRBV11-1 and TRBJ2-7; TRBD1 or TRBD2 may be the D gene (5 bases each). There are 14 residues in the CDR3. The germline gives CDR1 SGHAT, CDR2 FQDESV (reference sequence). V lost 5 bases to trimming and J lost 10 bases, with 21 bases between them. CDR3 sequence: CASSRDGDNYAQYF. The CDR3 DNA is TGTGCCAGCAGCCGGGACGGAGATAACTACGCACAGTACTTC.

There are many counts of this clonotype. This chain uses TRBV12-3 or TRBV12-4 with TRBJ1-5, with 10 positions matching TRBD1. The J segment lost 3 bases and the V segment lost 4 bases, leaving 6 bases of the junction unmatched. The CDR3 contains 16 residues. In nucleotides, the CDR3 is TGTGCCAGCAGTTCGAGGACAGGGGGTATCAATCAGCCCCAGCATTTT. It yields the protein CASSSRTGGINQPQHF.

Concerning this clonotype: A read error may explain this, as a much larger clone is one base away. J is TRBJ2-5 and V is TRBV5-4; unclear D gene. V gave up 4 bases and J gave up 5 bases, with 15 bases separating them. CDR1 is SGHNT and CDR2 is YYREEE in the germline V gene (reference sequence). The CDR3 runs to 14 residues. In nucleotides, the CDR3 is TGTGCCAGCAGCCCTAAGAATGGGCAGGAGACCCAGTACTTC. Translated, it gives CASSPKNGQETQYF.

In the case of this clonotype: One end of the junction is discordant with germline, which a read error may explain. The chain joins TRBV11-1 to TRBJ2-1; 9 bases agree with TRBD2. The germline gives CDR1 SGHAT, CDR2 FQDESV (reference sequence). This CDR3 is 17 amino acids long. CDR3 nucleotides: TGTGCCAGCAGCTCCCCTCCTGGCGGGAGGGCCTTTAGTGAGCATTTCTTC. This encodes CASSSPPGGRAFSEHFF.

Concerning this clonotype itself: The final CDR3 position lacks the conserved phenylalanine or tryptophan, pointing to a likely read error. V usage is TRBV11-1 and J usage is TRBJ2-3; 10 nucleotides align to TRBD1. Germline V CDR1 and CDR2: SGHAT, FQDESV (reference sequence). The CDR3 runs to 13 residues. CDR3 loop: CASLGQGSDTQYL. The CDR3 coding sequence is TGTGCCAGCCTGGGACAGGGGTCGGATACACAGTATTTG.

Concerning this clonotype: One end of the junction does not line up with germline, which may come from a read error. V is TRBV11-2 and J is TRBJ1-4; perhaps TRBD1 as D (6 bases). CDR3 length: 16 amino acids. CDR1 and CDR2 from the germline V gene are SGHAT and FQNNGV. The CDR3 protein is CASRRTARATNEKLFF. DNA for the CDR3: TGTGCCAGCAGACGGACAGCTCGCGCAACTAATGAGAAACTGTTTTTT.

In this sample, this clonotype turned up many times. This rearrangement joins TRBV12-3 or TRBV12-4 to TRBJ1-5; TRBD1 agrees at 9 bases. The CDR3 is 15 amino acids. Trimming cost V 9 bases and J 3 bases; bases outside gene matches: 9. CDR3 region: CASQIGTGINQPQHF. In DNA form, the CDR3 reads TGTGCCAGTCAAATAGGGACAGGGATCAATCAGCCCCAGCATTTT.

Concerning this clonotype: It may be a read error: a sequence one base away is much more abundant. V gene TRBV6-5 combines with J gene TRBJ2-7; no firm D call. The CDR3 consists of 11 residues. Germline V gives CDR1 MNHEY, CDR2 SVGAGI. Here the CDR3 reads CTSRYGYEQYF. Here the CDR3 DNA reads TGTACCAGCAGATACGGGTACGAGCAGTACTTC.

Remarks on this clonotype: This clone may be a read error of a much larger clone one base away. The CDR3 does not close with the conserved phenylalanine or tryptophan, likely indicating a read error. J is TRBJ2-5 and V is TRBV4-1; no firm D call. Germline V gives CDR1 MGHRA, CDR2 YSYEKL. The V and J ends lost 2 bases and 1 base respectively, with 11 bases between them. The CDR3 covers 15 residues. CDR3 in amino acids: CASSQTRMPQETQYS. The CDR3 region has the DNA TGCGCCAGCAGCCAAACCAGGATGCCCCAAGAGACCCAGTACTCC.

Comment on this clonotype: The missing conserved phenylalanine or tryptophan at the end of this CDR3 makes a read error likely. This chain joins TRBV28 and TRBJ2-1, with no clear D. The CDR3 extends over 12 amino acids. With 3 bases removed from V and 7 bases from J, the gap between germline ends came to 7 bases. Germline-derived CDR1 and CDR2 are MDHEN and SYDVKM. The CDR3 protein is CASSFSRNEQFL. Here the CDR3 DNA reads TGTGCCAGCAGTTTTTCGCGGAATGAGCAGTTCCTC.

This clonotype rates as medium-sized. The chain employs TRBV29-1 and TRBJ1-1, with TRBD1 matching over 7 bases. The CDR3 totals 11 residues. Germline V gene data show CDR1 as SQVTM and CDR2 as ANQGSEA. After removal of 7 bases from V and 4 bases from J, the junction contained 3 bases not matched to a gene. CDR3 sequence (DNA): TGCAGCGACCGACAGGGCACTGAAGCTTTCTTT. Translating gives CSDRQGTEAFF.